The 16 T cell receptor beta chains listed next were all sequenced from one sample in a study of shared clonotypes between healthy human individuals. Profiled with immunoSEQ multiplex PCR; TCRdb holds only in-frame clones, not every one. The sample holds roughly 720,000 clones, about 92% seen once. The sequencing input was memory CD8+ T cells from PBMCs. Documented subset: CD45RO+ cells pooled with CCR7-negative TemRA cells. The receptors shown here come from a young man in good health. Some clones in this sample may be carry-over from other donors' samples.

With regard to this clone: A read error may be the cause here, since a much bigger clone is one base away. The same CDR3 arises from other DNA sequences in this sample as well. The genes are TRBV19 and TRBJ1-1, with unresolved D. V gave up 1 base and J gave up 5 bases, with 5 bases separating them. Per germline, CDR1 LNHDA and CDR2 SQIVND (reference sequence). This CDR3 has 12 residues. The CDR3 region has the DNA TGTGCCAGTAGTATAGGGTGGACTGAAGCTTTCTTT. It translates to CASSIGWTEAFF.

The chain links TRBV4-1 to TRBJ2-1; perhaps TRBD2 as D (6 bases). The CDR3 is 14 amino acids. Looked up from germline, CDR1 is MGHRA and CDR2 is YSYEKL. The V and J ends lost 1 base and 6 bases respectively, with 10 bases between them. CDR3 residues: CASSQGVGLNEQFF. The DNA of the CDR3 is TGCGCCAGCAGCCAAGGGGTGGGACTCAATGAGCAGTTCTTC.

The V and J genes are TRBV6-1 and TRBJ2-7, with D hard to call. Germline-derived CDR1 and CDR2 are MNHNS and SASEGT. The CDR3 is made up of 13 amino acids. V dropped 7 bases and J dropped 3 bases, with 13 bases sitting between them. CDR3 coding DNA: TGTGCCAGCAACGAGCTAAGAAACTACGAGCAGTACTTC. Translation: CASNELRNYEQYF.

The gene calls are TRBV4-1 and TRBJ2-1, with TRBD2 matching 7 bases. The CDR3 consists of 21 residues. V shed 0 bases and J 6 bases; nucleotides not matched to a gene: 23. Germline V gene data show CDR1 as MGHRA and CDR2 as YSYEKL. CDR3 nucleotide sequence: TGCGCCAGCAGCCAAGATGCCTTCCCAGCGGGATACACCACCGGGGGCAATGAGCAGTTCTTC. Protein sequence: CASSQDAFPAGYTTGGNEQFF.

This rearrangement joins TRBV7-9 to TRBJ2-1; TRBD1 aligns across 7 bases. This CDR3 is built from 14 residues. CDR1 and CDR2 (germline): SEHNR, FQNEAQ (reference sequence). After removal of 5 bases from V and 7 bases from J, the junction contained 8 bases not matched to a gene. The CDR3 coding sequence is TGTGCCAGCAGCGGACGGGACAGTGGGAATGAGCAGTTCTTC. Residues: CASSGRDSGNEQFF.

J is TRBJ2-3 and V is TRBV29-1, with 8 bases identical to TRBD2. This CDR3 comprises 15 residues. Losses at the gene ends were 6 bases for V and 4 bases for J; bases not matched to a gene: 12. Germline V lookup: CDR1 SQVTM, CDR2 ANQGSEA. In DNA, the CDR3 is TGCAGCGTCCTCCCAGCGGGAGTTATGTCAGATACGCAGTATTTT. It codes for CSVLPAGVMSDTQYF.

This chain links TRBV19 with TRBJ1-1, with D possibly matching TRBD1 (5 bases). Trimming took off 7 bases at V and 5 bases at J, with 17 bases between the two ends. From germline, CDR1 is LNHDA and CDR2 SQIVND (reference sequence). The CDR3 has 14 amino acids. The CDR3 here is CASNVRGGVTEAFF. Written as DNA, the CDR3 is TGTGCCAGTAATGTTCGCGGAGGGGTTACTGAAGCTTTCTTT.

The DNA of the CDR3 is TGTGCCAGCAGCTTGAGCGGGAGGGCCGCCTACAATGAGCAGTTCTTC. It codes for CASSLSGRAAYNEQFF. The gene calls are TRBV7-3 and TRBJ2-1, with 10 positions matching TRBD2. CDR3 length: 16 residues. Germline CDR1 is SGHTA and CDR2 is FQGTGA. Germline trimming cut 3 bases from V and 2 bases from J; bases unmatched to any gene: 4.

This clone was seen only once. This sequence joins TRBV27 and TRBJ2-7; the D gene could be TRBD1 or TRBD2 (5 bases each). The germline V gene has CDR1 MNHEY and CDR2 SMNVEV (reference sequence). This CDR3 contains 15 residues. The V end lost 5 bases, the J end lost 6 bases, and 20 bases lay between the germline ends. CDR3 bases: TGTGCCAGCAGTCCCCTTGGGGGTTCCCCTCTCGAGCAGTACTTC. Protein product: CASSPLGGSPLEQYF.

This clone was observed a few times. This rearrangement joins TRBV30 to TRBJ1-4; D remains ambiguous. The CDR3 has 12 amino acids. CDR1 is GTSNPN, CDR2 SVGIG, per germline (reference sequence). The ends were cut back, 7 bases at V and 2 bases at J, with 8 bases in the middle. For the CDR3, the DNA is TGTGCCTCTCAGGCGACTAATGAAAAACTGTTTTTT. Translation gives CASQATNEKLFF.

The CDR3 bases are TGTGCCAGCAGCTTAGACGAGGTCTCGGACAGAAATGAGGGATATAGCAATCAGCCCCAGCATTTT. Amino acids: CASSLDEVSDRNEGYSNQPQHF. This chain uses TRBV7-8 with TRBJ1-5; D is perhaps TRBD1 (6 bases). There are 22 residues in the CDR3. V was shortened by 1 base and J by 0 bases, with 28 bases between the two germline ends. Germline V gene data show CDR1 as SGHVS and CDR2 as FQNEAQ. Supplemented by reference TRBV7-8 and TRBJ1-5, the full variable domain reads GAGVSQSPRYKVAKRGQDVALRCDPISGHVSLFWYQQALGQGPEFLTYFQNEAQLDKSGLPSDRFFAERPEGSVSTLKIQRTQQEDSAVYLCASSLDEVSDRNEGYSNQPQHFGDGTRLSIL.

The V gene is TRBV11-2, the J gene TRBJ2-7, with a weak D call TRBD1 (5 bases). Germline V gives CDR1 SGHAT, CDR2 FQNNGV. The CDR3 is 13 amino acids. The V end lost 6 bases, the J end lost 4 bases, and 13 bases lay between the germline ends. CDR3 nucleotides: TGTGCCAGCAGGGGGCTTAACGGTTACGAGCAGTACTTC. It is translated as CASRGLNGYEQYF. Full variable domain (remainder filled in from reference TRBV11-2 and TRBJ2-7): EAGVAQSPRYKIIEKRQSVAFWCNPISGHATLYWYQQILGQGPKLLIQFQNNGVVDDSQLPKDRFSAERLKGVDSTLKIQPAKLEDSAVYLCASRGLNGYEQYFGPGTRLTVT.

A note on this clone: Germline and junction disagree at one end, which may indicate a read error. The chain carries TRBV6-1 and TRBJ2-7, with TRBD2 matching 8 bases. Germline V CDR1 and CDR2: MNHNS, SASEGT. The CDR3 has 15 residues. CDR3 coding DNA: TGTGCCATCAGTGTGGTGGGACTAGGCGCGTACGAGCAGTACTTC. Amino acids: CAISVVGLGAYEQYF.

The chain links TRBV19 to TRBJ2-1, with D possibly matching TRBD1 (6 bases). Deletions cut 3 bases from V and 0 bases from J, with 12 bases between. Germline V gives CDR1 LNHDA, CDR2 SQIVND (reference sequence). This CDR3 has 16 residues. This CDR3 reads CASSIGLGGSYNEQFF. CDR3 coding DNA: TGTGCCAGTAGTATCGGATTAGGGGGCTCCTACAATGAGCAGTTCTTC.

The chain carries TRBV9 and TRBJ2-6, with TRBD1 matching over 12 bases. The CDR3 has 18 residues. Germline CDR1 SGDLS, CDR2 YYNGEE. V lost 5 bases to trimming and J lost 4 bases; unmatched junction nucleotides: 10. DNA of the CDR3: TGTGCCAGCAGGGGAGAGGGACAGGGGGCGCCCGGGGCCAACGTCCTGACTTTC. Translation: CASRGEGQGAPGANVLTF.

This chain connects TRBV30 to TRBJ2-1; 7 positions agree with TRBD1. Germline V gives CDR1 GTSNPN, CDR2 SVGIG (reference sequence). This CDR3 is built from 13 residues. V shed 8 bases and J 2 bases; nucleotides not matched to a gene: 6. The CDR3 nucleotides read TGTGCCCGCGACAGGGACACCTACAATGAGCAGTTCTTC. Protein sequence: CARDRDTYNEQFF.